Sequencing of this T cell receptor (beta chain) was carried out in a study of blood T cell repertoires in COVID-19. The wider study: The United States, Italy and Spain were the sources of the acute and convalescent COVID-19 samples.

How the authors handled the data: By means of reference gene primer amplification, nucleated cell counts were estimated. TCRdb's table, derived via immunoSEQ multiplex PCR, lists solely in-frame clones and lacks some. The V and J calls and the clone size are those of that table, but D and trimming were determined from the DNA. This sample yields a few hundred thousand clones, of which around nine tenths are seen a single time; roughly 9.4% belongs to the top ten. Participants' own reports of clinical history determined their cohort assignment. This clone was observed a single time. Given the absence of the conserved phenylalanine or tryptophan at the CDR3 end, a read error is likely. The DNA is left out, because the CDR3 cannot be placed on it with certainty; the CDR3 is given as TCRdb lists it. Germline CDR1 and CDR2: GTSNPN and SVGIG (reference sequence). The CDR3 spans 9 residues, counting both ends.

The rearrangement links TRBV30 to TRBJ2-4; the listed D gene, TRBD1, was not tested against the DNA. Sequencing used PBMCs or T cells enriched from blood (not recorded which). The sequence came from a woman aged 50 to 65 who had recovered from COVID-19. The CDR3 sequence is CASDPGQGM.